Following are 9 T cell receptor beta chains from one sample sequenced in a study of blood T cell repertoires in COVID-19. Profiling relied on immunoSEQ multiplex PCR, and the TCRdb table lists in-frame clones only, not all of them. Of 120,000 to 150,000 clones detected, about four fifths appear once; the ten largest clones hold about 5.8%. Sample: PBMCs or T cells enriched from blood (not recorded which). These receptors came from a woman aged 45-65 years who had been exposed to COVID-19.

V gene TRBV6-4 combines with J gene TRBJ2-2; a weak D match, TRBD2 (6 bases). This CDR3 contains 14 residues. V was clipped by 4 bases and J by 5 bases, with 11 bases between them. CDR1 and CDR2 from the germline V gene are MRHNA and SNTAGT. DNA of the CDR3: TGTGCCAGCAGTGCCGACGGGGGAACCGGGGAGCTGTTTTTT. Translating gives CASSADGGTGELFF.

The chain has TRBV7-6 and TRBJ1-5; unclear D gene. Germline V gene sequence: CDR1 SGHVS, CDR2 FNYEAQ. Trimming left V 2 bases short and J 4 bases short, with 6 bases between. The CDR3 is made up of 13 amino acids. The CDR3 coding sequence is TGTGCCAGCAGCTTAACAGATAATCAGCCCCAGCATTTT. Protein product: CASSLTDNQPQHF.

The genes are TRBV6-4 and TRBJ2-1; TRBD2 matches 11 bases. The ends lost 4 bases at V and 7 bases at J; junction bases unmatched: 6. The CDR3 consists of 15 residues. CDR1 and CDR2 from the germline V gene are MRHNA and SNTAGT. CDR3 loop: CASSATASGGNEQFF. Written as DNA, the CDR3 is TGTGCCAGCAGTGCTACGGCTAGCGGGGGGAATGAGCAGTTCTTC.

CDR3 sequence reads: CASSLALDTQYF. DNA of the CDR3: TGTGCCAGCAGCTTGGCCCTCGATACGCAGTATTTT. V gene TRBV5-6 combines with J gene TRBJ2-3; D unresolved. The CDR3 has 12 amino acids. The germline V gene encodes CDR1 SGHDT and CDR2 YYEEEE. V lost 0 bases and J 6 bases, leaving 5 bases between the germline ends.

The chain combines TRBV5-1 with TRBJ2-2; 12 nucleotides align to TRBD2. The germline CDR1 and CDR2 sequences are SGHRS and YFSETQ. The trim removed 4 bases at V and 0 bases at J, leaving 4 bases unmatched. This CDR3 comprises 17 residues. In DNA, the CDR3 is TGCGCCAGCAGCACCCGGACTAGCGGGGCGAACACCGGGGAGCTGTTTTTT. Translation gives CASSTRTSGANTGELFF.

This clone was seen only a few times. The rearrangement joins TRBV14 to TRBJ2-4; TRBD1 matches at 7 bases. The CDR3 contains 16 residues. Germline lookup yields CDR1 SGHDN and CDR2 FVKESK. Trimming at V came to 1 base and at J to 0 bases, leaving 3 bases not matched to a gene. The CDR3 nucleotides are TGTGCCAGCAGCCAAGCGACAGGGCTAGCCAAAAACATTCAGTACTTC. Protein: CASSQATGLAKNIQYF. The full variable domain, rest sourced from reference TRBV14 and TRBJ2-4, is EAGVTQFPSHSVIEKGQTVTLRCDPISGHDNLYWYRRVMGKEIKFLLHFVKESKQDESGMPNNRFLAERTGGTYSTLKVQPAELEDSGVYFCASSQATGLAKNIQYFGAGTRLSVL.

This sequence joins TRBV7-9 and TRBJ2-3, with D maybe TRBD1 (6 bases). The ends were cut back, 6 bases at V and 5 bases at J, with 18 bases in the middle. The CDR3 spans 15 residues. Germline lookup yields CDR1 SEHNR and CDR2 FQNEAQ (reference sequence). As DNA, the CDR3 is TGTGCCAGCAGGGGTTCTCAGGGGCGTATAGATACGCAGTATTTT. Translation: CASRGSQGRIDTQYF.

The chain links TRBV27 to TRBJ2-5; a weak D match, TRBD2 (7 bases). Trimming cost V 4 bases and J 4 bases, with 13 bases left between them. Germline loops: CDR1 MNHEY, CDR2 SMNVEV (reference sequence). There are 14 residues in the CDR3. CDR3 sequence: CASSSLGGAETQYF. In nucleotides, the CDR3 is TGTGCCAGCAGTTCATTGGGGGGGGCAGAGACCCAGTACTTC.

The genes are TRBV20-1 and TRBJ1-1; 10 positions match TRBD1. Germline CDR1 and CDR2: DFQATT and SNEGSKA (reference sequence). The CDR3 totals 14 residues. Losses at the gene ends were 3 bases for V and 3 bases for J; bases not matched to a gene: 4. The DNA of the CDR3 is TGCAGTGCTAGTGGGGGGACAGGGGACACTGAAGCTTTCTTT. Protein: CSASGGTGDTEAFF.